The 14 T cell receptor beta chains below all came from one sample that was sequenced in a study of immune evolution from preneoplasia to lung adenocarcinoma. Measured with immunoSEQ multiplex PCR; TCRdb has only the in-frame clones, and not every one. The table lists under 7,500 clones, around 75% of them singletons. The material sequenced was FFPE minimally invasive lung adenocarcinoma tissue. Source of these receptors: a person between 65 and 79 years old with lung adenocarcinoma.

The rearrangement joins TRBV5-1 to TRBJ2-3; either TRBD1 or TRBD2 may supply D (5 bases each). CDR1 is SGHRS and CDR2 is YFSETQ in the germline V gene. V shed 1 base and J shed 4 bases, with 19 bases lying between them. The CDR3 covers 17 residues. This CDR3 reads CASSLQVGVTASDTQYF. CDR3 bases: TGCGCCAGCAGCTTGCAAGTGGGGGTGACGGCATCAGATACGCAGTATTTT.

The chain recombines TRBV11-2 with TRBJ2-3; TRBD1 agrees at 8 bases. V shed 1 base, J shed 0 bases, and the junction held 9 bases outside the gene matches. This CDR3 spans 18 amino acids. Germline V gene sequence: CDR1 SGHAT, CDR2 FQNNGV. The CDR3 bases are TGTGCCAGCAGCTTAGTCTACGGACAGGGCTATAGCACAGATACGCAGTATTTT. This sequence encodes CASSLVYGQGYSTDTQYF.

The gene calls are TRBV6-6 and TRBJ1-2; 8 nucleotides align to TRBD1. This CDR3 spans 14 amino acids. Germline V gene sequence: CDR1 MNHNY, CDR2 SVGAGI (reference sequence). V lost 5 bases to trimming and J lost 4 bases; unmatched junction nucleotides: 6. CDR3 sequence (DNA): TGTGCCAGCAGTAGAGGACAGGGAAGCTATGGCTACACCTTC. Its translation: CASSRGQGSYGYTF.

J is TRBJ1-3 and V is TRBV4-2, with unresolved D. Between the trimmed V and J ends, which lost 4 bases and 0 bases, there was a span of 7 bases. This CDR3 region has 14 residues. Germline V lookup: CDR1 LGHNA, CDR2 YNFKEQ. As DNA, the CDR3 is TGTGCCAGCAGCCGGGAGGTCTCTGGAAACACCATATATTTT. Translation: CASSREVSGNTIYF.

The rearrangement joins TRBV29-1 to TRBJ2-1; TRBD2 agrees at 10 bases. J lost 5 bases, V lost 7 bases, and 14 bases had no gene match. Germline V lookup: CDR1 SQVTM, CDR2 ANQGSEA. The CDR3 length is 16 residues. The CDR3 loop is CSASTSGRGLHNEQFF. The CDR3 bases are TGCAGCGCCTCAACGAGCGGGAGGGGACTCCACAATGAGCAGTTCTTC.

The gene calls are TRBV28 and TRBJ1-2; maybe TRBD1 (6 bases). Trimming took 9 bases from V and 3 from J, leaving 11 bases between them. Germline V gives CDR1 MDHEN, CDR2 SYDVKM. The CDR3 consists of 12 residues. The CDR3 region has the DNA TGTGCCAGTACAGGGAAGGACTATGGCTACACCTTC. It yields the protein CASTGKDYGYTF.

The chain links TRBV19 to TRBJ1-1; D is perhaps TRBD1 (5 bases). V was pared by 3 bases and J by 6 bases, with 8 bases between. Germline V lookup: CDR1 LNHDA, CDR2 SQIVND (reference sequence). The CDR3 consists of 12 residues. In nucleotides, the CDR3 is TGTGCCAGTAGTATCGGGGGGGCTGAAGCTTTCTTT. Translated: CASSIGGAEAFF.

The CDR3 spells CASSQDFQVNTEAFF. The CDR3 bases are TGCGCCAGCAGCCAAGATTTCCAGGTGAACACTGAAGCTTTCTTT. The V gene is TRBV4-3, the J gene TRBJ1-1; D unclear. Germline V gives CDR1 LGHNA, CDR2 YSLEER. CDR3 length: 15 residues. Trimming took off 0 bases at V and 0 bases at J, with 8 bases between the two ends.

V usage is TRBV5-6 and J usage is TRBJ2-7, with 11 bases matching TRBD2. The CDR3 has 15 residues. J was trimmed by 0 bases and V by 1 base; bases with no gene match: 0. CDR1 is SGHDT, CDR2 YYEEEE, per germline. The CDR3 nucleotides read TGTGCCAGCAGCTTGACTAGCGGGAGCTCCTACGAGCAGTACTTC. This sequence encodes CASSLTSGSSYEQYF.

V gene TRBV7-2 combines with J gene TRBJ1-5, with a possible D match to TRBD1 (5 bases). Germline loops: CDR1 SGHTA, CDR2 FQGNSA. Trimming removed 4 bases from V and 9 bases from J, with 16 bases in between. This CDR3 is built from 14 residues. The CDR3 region is CASSSGGGPRPQHF. The CDR3 nucleotides are TGTGCCAGCAGCTCAGGTGGGGGTCCCAGGCCCCAGCATTTT.

The chain employs TRBV2 and TRBJ2-3; the D is unclear. Per germline, CDR1 SNHLY and CDR2 FYNNEI. The CDR3 spans 12 residues. V was pared by 6 bases and J by 4 bases, with 8 bases between. CDR3 DNA: TGTGCCAGCAGCGTTAGCTCAGATACGCAGTATTTT. Encoded protein: CASSVSSDTQYF.

The gene calls are TRBV9 and TRBJ2-5; no clear D gene. The CDR3 contains 12 residues. The germline CDR1 and CDR2 sequences are SGDLS and YYNGEE. V shed 5 bases and J shed 5 bases, with 10 bases lying between them. CDR3 sequence reads: CASRDGSETQYF. The CDR3 nucleotides read TGTGCCAGCAGGGACGGGTCGGAGACCCAGTACTTC. Based on the CDR3 plus reference TRBV9 and TRBJ2-5, the full variable domain is DSGVTQTPKHLITATGQRVTLRCSPRSGDLSVYWYQQSLDQGLQFLIQYYNGEERAKGNILERFSAQQFPDLHSELNLSSLELGDSALYFCASRDGSETQYFGPGTRLLVL.

DNA of the CDR3: TGTGCCAGCAGCTTAGATCGGGGACTAGGAGAGACCCAGTACTTC. Translated: CASSLDRGLGETQYF. V usage is TRBV11-2 and J usage is TRBJ2-5; 8 positions agree with TRBD2. V shed 0 bases and J 4 bases; nucleotides not matched to a gene: 4. Germline lookup yields CDR1 SGHAT and CDR2 FQNNGV. This CDR3 spans 15 amino acids.

V gene TRBV15 combines with J gene TRBJ2-5; D perhaps matches TRBD1 (5 bases). CDR1 is LNHNV, CDR2 YYDKDF, per germline (reference sequence). The CDR3 sequence is 14 residues long. Trimming shortened V by 1 base and J by 5 bases, and 11 bases separated the two germline ends. CDR3 nucleotides: TGTGCCACCAGCAGAGGGTCAGGGTCCGAGACCCAGTACTTC. The encoded protein is CATSRGSGSETQYF.